Included here is one TCR beta chain sequence, with context. Its matching antigen is unknown. Deletions cut 3 bases from V and 0 bases from J, with 6 bases between. Germline V lookup: CDR1 SQVTM, CDR2 ANQGSEA. The length of the CDR3 is 12 residues. DNA at 150 to 250 ng, roughly 30,000 T cell genomes, went into sorted-subset replicate PCRs. Per the authors' pipeline: Filtering differed because ImmunoSEQ produced junction-only sequences that carried no quality scores. Clones were read by immunoSEQ multiplex PCR, and TCRdb kept only the in-frame ones, dropping some. V, J and clone size are those of that table, while D and trimming were read from the DNA. The table records about 580,000 clones, 95% to 98% of them present only once. As defined, naive CD8 cells were CD45RO-negative and positively selected for CCR7, with terminally differentiated effector memory CD45RA+ cells excluded. This sample is drawn from a study of shared clonotypes between healthy human individuals.

Study-level points and caveats: Roughly 4.7% was the fraction of naive CD4 clonotypes found shared across a few donors. The sole specimen, blood, was sampled, and tissue repertoires likely differ.

The receptor was isolated from a man aged 30 to 45 in good health. The V call is TRBV29-1, the J call TRBJ2-7; no firm D call. The sequencing input was naive CD8+ T cells sorted from blood. CDR3 sequence (DNA): TGCAGCGTTGAGAACCACTCCTACGAGCAGTACTTC. Protein sequence: CSVENHSYEQYF.